This T cell receptor beta chain originates from a study of cytotoxic CD8 clonotypes in ibrutinib-treated CLL. TCRdb keeps only in-frame clones here, not all; method: immunoSEQ multiplex PCR. This repertoire shows almost 250,000 clones, roughly 74% found once; its top ten account for approximately 15%. From germline, CDR1 is MGHDK and CDR2 SYGVNS. The CDR3 loop spans 17 amino acids. The junction had 15 bases not matched to a gene; V was cut back by 5 bases and J by 7 bases. The V call is TRBV25-1, the J call TRBJ2-2; 8 bases agree with TRBD1. The sequenced sample was PBMCs, obtained after 24 months of ibrutinib treatment. The receptor was isolated from a human donor with chronic lymphocytic leukemia. The CDR3 protein is CASSNLGTGGRIGELFF. The CDR3 DNA follows: TGTGCCAGCAGTAATCTCGGGACAGGAGGCAGGATCGGGGAGCTGTTTTTT.